A selection of T cell receptor beta chains follows, all from one sample in a study of CD8 T cells in ankylosing spondylitis. MiXCR was run by TCRdb on the 5' RACE reads, yielding one entry per CDR3 protein. The table records nearly 250,000 distinct CDR3 sequences, roughly 32% of them present only once. Sequenced: blood, either unsorted or a sorted T cell fraction (not recorded which). Receptors originate from a male donor with ankylosing spondylitis or in good health (not recorded which). CDR3s include the opening cysteine and the closing phenylalanine or tryptophan. Each record gives: D gene, V gene, J gene, clone size, CDR3 protein, CDR3 DNA. A D gene is named only where the DNA matches it firmly. Rows give clone size only sometimes, using once, few, many, or a class for an expanded clone.

>TRBD2|TRBV20-1|TRBJ2-3|NA
CSATPGLSTDTQYF
TGCAGTGCTACCCCGGGACTAAGCACAGATACGCAGTATTTT
>NA|TRBV7-9|TRBJ1-2|NA
CASSPRNYGYTF
TGTGCCAGCAGCCCCCGGAACTATGGCTACACCTTC
>NA|TRBV3-1|TRBJ1-5|few
CASSPDSSANQPQHF
TGTGCCAGCAGCCCCGACAGTTCGGCAAATCAGCCCCAGCATTTT
>NA|TRBV20-1|TRBJ1-6|once
CSARDRDFVENSPLHF
TGCAGTGCTAGAGACAGGGATTTCGTTGAGAATTCACCCCTCCACTTT
>TRBD1|TRBV4-1|TRBJ2-2|NA
CASSQGTGMIGELFF
TGCGCCAGCAGCCAAGGGACAGGGATGATCGGGGAGCTGTTTTTT
>NA|TRBV5-1|TRBJ2-7|few
CASSSDAFLYF
TGCGCCAGCAGCTCCGACGCGTTCTTGTACTTC
>NA|TRBV7-8|TRBJ1-5|NA
CASSFPGVYQPQHF
TGTGCCAGCAGCTTCCCTGGGGTTTACCAGCCCCAGCATTTT
>TRBD2|TRBV10-3|TRBJ2-1|NA
CAISPGTSVNNEQFF
TGTGCCATCAGTCCCGGGACTAGCGTTAACAATGAGCAGTTCTTC
>NA|TRBV12-3/TRBV12-4|TRBJ2-3|few
CASSRRIRTDTQYF
TGTGCCAGCAGTAGACGGATTCGCACAGATACGCAGTATTTT
>NA|TRBV20-1|TRBJ2-3|NA
CSAREGPRGTDTQYF
TGCAGTGCTAGAGAGGGGCCTCGTGGCACAGATACGCAGTATTTT
>NA|TRBV12-3/TRBV12-4|TRBJ2-1|few
CASSLARVEEQFF
TGTGCCAGCAGTTTAGCGCGGGTAGAAGAGCAGTTCTTC
>NA|TRBV5-5|TRBJ1-5|NA
CASSSGTIGFQPQHF
TGTGCCAGCAGCTCCGGGACAATAGGATTTCAGCCCCAGCATTTT
>TRBD2|TRBV20-1|TRBJ2-1|NA
CSASPGLARGEQFF
TGCAGTGCTAGCCCAGGACTAGCGAGGGGTGAGCAGTTCTTC
>TRBD2|TRBV9|TRBJ2-3|NA
CASSVAGGLAGGPSTDTQYF
TGTGCCAGCAGCGTAGCTGGGGGGCTAGCGGGGGGCCCCAGCACAGATACGCAGTATTTT
>NA|TRBV10-1|TRBJ2-7|NA
CASSEVRDGGHEQYF
TGCGCCAGCAGTGAAGTGAGGGACGGAGGCCACGAGCAGTACTTC
>TRBD1|TRBV24-1|TRBJ1-1|few
CATRSTGWTEAFF
TGTGCCACCAGGTCGACAGGGTGGACTGAAGCTTTCTTT
>TRBD1|TRBV29-1|TRBJ2-3|few
CSVEDRGSADTQYF
TGCAGCGTGGAAGACAGGGGTAGCGCAGATACGCAGTATTTT
>NA|TRBV5-6|TRBJ1-1|NA
CASSLDYVNTEAFF
TGTGCCAGCAGCTTGGACTATGTGAACACTGAAGCTTTCTTT
>NA|TRBV10-3|TRBJ1-3|NA
CAISEGQLSGNTIYF
TGTGCCATCAGTGAAGGGCAGCTCTCTGGAAACACCATATATTTT
>NA|TRBV4-1|TRBJ1-5|few
CASSHLGTSNQPQHF
TGCGCCAGCAGCCATCTCGGGACAAGCAATCAGCCCCAGCATTTT
>TRBD1|TRBV11-2|TRBJ2-7|NA
CASSLETGGDFEQYF
TGTGCCAGCAGCTTAGAGACAGGGGGGGACTTCGAGCAGTACTTC
>TRBD1|TRBV24-1|TRBJ1-2|NA
CATSPHGQDGYTF
TGTGCCACCAGTCCCCACGGACAGGATGGCTACACCTTC
>NA|TRBV20-1|TRBJ2-7|few
CSARRSSAAYEQYF
TGCAGTGCTAGAAGATCCTCGGCCGCCTACGAGCAGTACTTC
>NA|TRBV12-3/TRBV12-4|TRBJ2-7|NA
CASSPEGGRYEQYF
TGTGCCAGCAGCCCTGAGGGGGGGCGGTACGAGCAGTACTTC
>NA|TRBV25-1|TRBJ2-5|few
CASSEWADLREGQYF
TGTGCCAGCAGTGAATGGGCGGACCTAAGAGAGGGTCAGTACTTC
>NA|TRBV10-1|TRBJ1-4|NA
CASSVWQTRDANEKLFF
TGCGCCAGCAGTGTGTGGCAGACAAGGGATGCTAATGAAAAACTGTTTTTT
>NA|TRBV6-5|TRBJ2-1|few
CASSSLWRASYNEQFF
TGTGCCAGCAGTTCCCTGTGGCGGGCCTCCTACAATGAGCAGTTCTTC
>TRBD2|TRBV6-5|TRBJ2-5|NA
CASSYVRGETQYF
TGTGCCAGCAGTTATGTGCGGGGGGAGACCCAGTACTTC
>TRBD2|TRBV12-3/TRBV12-4|TRBJ2-2|NA
CASSLARTSAGNTGELFF
TGTGCCAGCAGTTTAGCCCGAACTAGCGCCGGTAACACCGGGGAGCTGTTTTTT
>TRBD1|TRBV10-3|TRBJ2-3|many
CAISDNRGDTDTQYF
TGTGCCATCAGTGATAACAGGGGCGACACAGATACGCAGTATTTT
>NA|TRBV12-3/TRBV12-4|TRBJ2-1|few
CASSPPGRTYNEQFF
TGTGCCAGCAGTCCCCCCGGACGGACCTACAATGAGCAGTTCTTC
>NA|TRBV9|TRBJ2-1|NA
CASSVSRDGEQFF
TGTGCCAGCAGCGTATCCAGGGATGGTGAGCAGTTCTTC
>NA|TRBV10-3|TRBJ2-7|few
CAISVGGINEQYF
TGTGCCATCAGTGTCGGAGGGATCAACGAGCAGTACTTC
>TRBD1|TRBV20-1|TRBJ1-1|NA
CSARLGQSNTEAFF
TGCAGTGCTAGATTGGGACAGTCGAACACTGAAGCTTTCTTT
>TRBD2|TRBV20-1|TRBJ2-7|NA
CSARRGGTLDEQYF
TGCAGTGCACGCCGCGGGGGGACCTTGGACGAGCAGTACTTC
>NA|TRBV6-1|TRBJ2-2|NA
CASSEVAGTTGELFF
TGTGCCAGCAGTGAAGTCGCAGGGACAACCGGGGAGCTGTTTTTT
>TRBD1|TRBV5-1|TRBJ2-3|NA
CASSSTGVTDTQYF
TGCGCCAGCAGCTCAACAGGGGTTACAGATACGCAGTATTTT
>NA|TRBV20-1|TRBJ1-2|NA
CSAREPIAYGYTF
TGCAGTGCTAGAGAACCTATAGCTTATGGCTACACCTTC
>NA|TRBV15|TRBJ2-3|NA
CATSRDRGRTDTQYF
TGTGCCACCAGCAGAGATCGGGGTCGCACAGATACGCAGTATTTT
>TRBD1|TRBV12-3/TRBV12-4|TRBJ2-1|NA
CASSKPMGQGGDDEQFF
TGTGCCAGCAGTAAACCTATGGGACAGGGAGGTGACGATGAGCAGTTCTTC
>TRBD1|TRBV6-5|TRBJ2-2|NA
CASSYLTGGTGELFF
TGTGCCAGCAGTTACCTCACAGGGGGGACCGGGGAGCTGTTTTTT
>TRBD1|TRBV7-9|TRBJ1-1|NA
CASSQGQGAKNTEAFF
TGTGCCAGCAGCCAGGGACAGGGGGCGAAGAACACTGAAGCTTTCTTT
>NA|TRBV20-1|TRBJ2-1|NA
CSGLFDNEQFF
TGCAGTGGCCTCTTCGACAATGAGCAGTTCTTC
>NA|TRBV29-1|TRBJ2-1|few
CSVEWTVNNEQFF
TGCAGCGTTGAGTGGACAGTAAACAATGAGCAGTTCTTC
>NA|TRBV6-1|TRBJ2-5|many
CASSLDGQETQYF
TGTGCCAGCAGCCTCGACGGACAAGAGACCCAGTACTTC
>NA|TRBV5-1|TRBJ2-4|few
CASSLDRDIQYF
TGCGCCAGCAGCTTGGACAGGGACATTCAGTACTTC
>NA|TRBV7-9|TRBJ1-6|NA
CASSLPDSPLHF
TGTGCCAGCAGCTTACCGGACTCACCCCTCCACTTT